The sequence of this TCR beta chain was determined in a study of monozygotic twins with inflammatory bowel disease. Whole-study findings and limits: Lower sharing of clonotypes with other individuals was seen in IBD patients than in healthy twins. This was most marked in patients showing signs of disease activity. By inverse Simpson index, TCRbeta diversity was lower in IBD patients than in healthy co-twins.

From the 5' RACE reads, TCRdb lists one entry per CDR3 protein and no DNA. The data include about 330,000 distinct CDR3 sequences; the top ten clones carry 2% to 2.5%. As concerns this clonotype: Its antigen is still unknown.

Input material: blood. The receptor was isolated from a human donor with ulcerative colitis or Crohn's disease, or a healthy co-twin of an affected twin (not recorded which).

CDR3 amino acids: CASSQIDARVLTQYF. The chain couples TRBV5-5 to TRBJ2-5; TCRdb designates TRBD1, a call that cannot be tested without DNA. Germline V gene data show CDR1 as SGHKS and CDR2 as YYEKEE (reference sequence). CDR3 length: 15 residues.